This is a list of T cell receptor beta chains from one sample in a study of T cell responses to AZD1222 COVID-19 vaccine. Only in-frame clones appear in the TCRdb table, and some are missing; sequencing was by immunoSEQ multiplex PCR. The sample lists fewer than 100,000 clones; 85% to 90% were seen once. The source material was peripheral blood, sampled on day 0 of AZD1222 vaccination. The receptors were sampled from an adult in good health. CDR3s include the opening cysteine and the closing phenylalanine or tryptophan. D genes are given only for firm matches. Rows give clone size only sometimes, using once, few, many, or a class for an expanded clone.

TRBD1 | TRBJ2-5 | NA | TRBV18 | CASQLTPGQGPEETQYF | TGTGCCAGTCAGCTAACTCCGGGACAGGGCCCGGAAGAGACCCAGTACTTC
TRBD2 | TRBJ2-1 | few | TRBV7-2 | CASSLGFGGNEQFF | TGTGCCAGCAGCTTAGGTTTCGGGGGGAATGAGCAGTTCTTC
NA | TRBJ2-4 | NA | TRBV7-3 | CASSPPPSAKNIQYF | TGTGCCAGCAGCCCCCCCCCTAGCGCCAAAAACATTCAGTACTTC
NA | TRBJ1-1 | NA | TRBV7-3 | CASSLRGAGEAFF | TGTGCCAGCAGCTTAAGGGGTGCAGGGGAAGCTTTCTTT
NA | TRBJ1-5 | NA | TRBV12-3/TRBV12-4 | CASSFSQDQPQHF | TGTGCCAGCAGTTTTTCCCAGGATCAGCCCCAGCATTTT
NA | TRBJ2-5 | NA | TRBV2 | CASSGEQIQETQYF | TGTGCCAGCAGTGGGGAGCAGATCCAAGAGACCCAGTACTTC
NA | TRBJ1-2 | NA | TRBV5-1 | CASSFFSGEDGYTF | TGCGCCAGCAGCTTTTTCAGCGGAGAGGATGGCTACACCTTC
TRBD2 | TRBJ2-3 | NA | TRBV7-9 | CASSLGTSGDSRSTDTQYF | TGTGCCAGCAGCCTTGGGACTAGCGGGGATTCTAGAAGCACAGATACGCAGTATTTT
NA | TRBJ1-4 | NA | TRBV3-1/TRBV3-2 | CASSQLTGANEKLFF | TGTGCCAGCAGCCAGTTAACGGGTGCTAATGAAAAACTGTTTTTT
NA | TRBJ1-3 | once | TRBV28 | CATSVGFTIYF | TGTGCCACATCAGTTGGGTTCACCATATATTTT
NA | TRBJ1-2 | NA | TRBV3-1/TRBV3-2 | CASSQDLRGAGYTF | TGTGCCAGCAGCCAAGATTTGCGGGGGGCAGGCTACACCTTC
NA | TRBJ1-1 | NA | TRBV5-5 | CASSLAQGMNTEAFF | TGTGCCAGCAGCTTAGCGCAGGGAATGAACACTGAAGCTTTCTTT
TRBD1 | TRBJ2-7 | NA | TRBV7-9 | CASSLGEGGGEQYF | TGTGCCAGCAGCTTAGGTGAAGGGGGCGGTGAGCAGTACTTC
NA | TRBJ1-3 | NA | TRBV2 | CASSPEDSGNTIYF | TGTGCCAGCAGCCCTGAGGACTCTGGAAACACCATATATTTT
TRBD1 | TRBJ1-6 | NA | TRBV27 | CASSVGQGASYNSPLHF | TGTGCCAGCAGTGTGGGACAGGGGGCTTCCTATAATTCACCCCTCCACTTT
NA | TRBJ1-1 | NA | TRBV24-1 | CATSGGTQNTEAFF | TGTGCCACCAGTGGGGGTACACAGAACACTGAAGCTTTCTTT
NA | TRBJ2-7 | once | TRBV18 | CASSPVRDEQYF | TGTGCCAGCTCACCAGTCCGGGACGAGCAGTACTTC
NA | TRBJ1-1 | NA | TRBV9 | CASSAFSMNTEAFF | TGTGCCAGCAGCGCCTTTTCAATGAACACTGAAGCTTTCTTT
TRBD1 | TRBJ1-5 | few | TRBV19 | CASSTGQGGSQPQHF | TGTGCCAGTAGTACCGGACAGGGCGGAAGTCAGCCCCAGCATTTT
NA | TRBJ1-2 | NA | TRBV10-3 | CAISESKIGGAGNGYTF | TGTGCCATCAGTGAGTCTAAAATTGGAGGCGCCGGTAATGGCTACACCTTC
NA | TRBJ1-2 | NA | TRBV18 | CASSPNTDFRGGYTF | TGTGCCAGCTCACCCAACACCGATTTCAGGGGCGGCTACACCTTC
TRBD1 | TRBJ2-2 | NA | TRBV11-3 | CASSWGQGQTGELFF | TGTGCCAGCAGCTGGGGACAGGGGCAGACCGGGGAGCTGTTTTTT
NA | TRBJ1-2 | NA | TRBV6-5 | CASSRGTYYGYTF | TGTGCCAGCAGCCGAGGGACATACTATGGCTACACCTTC
NA | TRBJ1-2 | NA | TRBV11-2 | CASSLSTRNGYTF | TGTGCCAGCAGCTTATCAACCCGAAATGGCTACACCTTC
NA | TRBJ2-5 | few | TRBV10-3 | CAIRGTDQETQYF | TGTGCCATCAGAGGGACTGACCAAGAGACCCAGTACTTC
NA | TRBJ1-1 | NA | TRBV7-2 | CASSPAVEWQAFF | TGTGCCAGCAGCCCCGCCGTGGAATGGCAAGCTTTCTTT
NA | TRBJ1-3 | few | TRBV30 | CAWSVWQGNTIYF | TGTGCCTGGAGTGTGTGGCAAGGAAACACCATATATTTT
NA | TRBJ1-2 | NA | TRBV9 | CASSVGIEDYGYTF | TGTGCCAGCAGCGTAGGGATAGAAGACTATGGCTACACCTTC
NA | TRBJ1-4 | NA | TRBV27 | CASSLSGEKLFF | TGTGCCAGCAGTTTATCTGGGGAAAAACTGTTTTTT
NA | TRBJ2-5 | NA | TRBV2 | CASRTDGGGGTQYF | TGTGCCAGCAGGACAGACGGTGGAGGGGGGACCCAGTACTTC
TRBD1 | TRBJ1-5 | NA | TRBV3-1/TRBV3-2 | CASSQGQSNQPQHF | TGTGCCAGCAGTCAGGGACAGAGCAATCAGCCCCAGCATTTT
TRBD2 | TRBJ2-7 | once | TRBV6-2/TRBV6-3 | CASSQGLADTYEQYF | TGTGCCAGCAGTCAGGGACTAGCGGATACCTACGAGCAGTACTTC
TRBD2 | TRBJ2-1 | NA | TRBV7-3 | CASSFWGTSGGDSYNEQFF | TGTGCCAGCAGCTTCTGGGGGACTAGCGGGGGAGACTCCTACAATGAGCAGTTCTTC
NA | TRBJ2-5 | NA | TRBV6-2/TRBV6-3 | CASSHPPPEETQYF | TGTGCCAGCAGCCATCCGCCCCCCGAAGAGACCCAGTACTTC
NA | TRBJ2-1 | once | TRBV27 | CASSPTGIYEQFF | TGTGCCAGCAGTCCTACAGGGATCTATGAGCAGTTCTTC
NA | TRBJ2-1 | few | TRBV19 | CASSPSAISRFPNEQFF | TGTGCCAGTAGTCCCAGCGCAATCAGCCGGTTCCCTAATGAGCAGTTCTTC
NA | TRBJ2-3 | NA | TRBV29-1 | CSVDGGPNTDTQYF | TGCAGCGTTGATGGGGGTCCAAACACAGATACGCAGTATTTT
NA | TRBJ2-5 | NA | TRBV9 | CASSAPLGETQYF | TGTGCCAGCAGCGCCCCTTTAGGCGAGACCCAGTACTTC
TRBD1 | TRBJ1-6 | once | TRBV6-5 | CASSYGDSTPPLHF | TGTGCCAGCAGTTACGGGGACAGTACTCCACCCCTCCACTTT
NA | TRBJ2-7 | NA | TRBV1 | CTSSQGGGEGLGVYEQYF | TGCACCAGCAGCCAAGGAGGAGGCGAGGGTTTAGGAGTCTACGAGCAGTACTTC
TRBD1 | TRBJ1-4 | NA | TRBV24-1 | CATSDTQGGVQKLFF | TGTGCCACCAGTGATACACAGGGGGGGGTTCAAAAACTGTTTTTT